This is a list of T cell receptor beta chains from one sample in a study of blood T cell repertoires in COVID-19. Profiled with immunoSEQ multiplex PCR; TCRdb holds only in-frame clones, not every one. Among roughly 70,000 clones listed, 88% were seen once. Source material: peripheral blood. Every receptor here comes from a man between 65 and 79 years old with active or convalescent COVID-19. Both conserved end residues are part of each CDR3. D genes are given only for firm matches. Rows may omit the clone size; those that give it use once, few, many or a size class.

>TRBV28|TRBJ2-1|-|TRBD2
TGTGCCAGCAGCCAAAGGACTAGCGGGAGCGATGAGCAGTTCTTC
CASSQRTSGSDEQFF
>TRBV19|TRBJ1-5|-|TRBD1
TGTGCCAGTAGTAGTGGGGGACACACAGGGGTATCGGGCAATCAGCCCCAGCATTTT
CASSSGGHTGVSGNQPQHF
>TRBV15|TRBJ2-7|-|-
TGTGCCACCAGCAGAGATCCAAGCGACGAGCAGTACTTC
CATSRDPSDEQYF
>TRBV7-3|TRBJ2-3|-|TRBD2
TGTGCCAGCAGCTCTGGGACTAGCGGGAGCTGGTCAGATACGCAGTATTTT
CASSSGTSGSWSDTQYF
>TRBV28|TRBJ1-1|many|TRBD1
TGTGCCAGCATTCTCCGGGACAGGGACCTGGTAGCTTTCTTT
CASILRDRDLVAFF
>TRBV10-2|TRBJ1-5|-|TRBD1
TGCGCCACCACGGGACAGACTAATCAGCCCCAGCATTTT
CATTGQTNQPQHF
>TRBV5-1|TRBJ2-5|-|TRBD1
TGCGCCAGCACCAGGGACAGGGTCGGAGAGACCCAGTACTTC
CASTRDRVGETQYF
>TRBV6-5|TRBJ1-4|-|-
TGTGCCAGCAGTTATAGAGGGGGTAATGAAAAACTGTTTTTT
CASSYRGGNEKLFF
>TRBV6-6|TRBJ2-4|-|-
TGTGCCAGCAGTTACGTGGGGCCGGACATTCAGTACTTC
CASSYVGPDIQYF
>TRBV21-1|TRBJ1-4|-|-
TGTGCCAGCAGCACACCGGGACAGGGGACTGAAAAACTGTTTTTT
CASSTPGQGTEKLFF
>TRBV28|TRBJ1-6|once|-
TGTGCCAGCAGACTGAGGACAGCCCCAGGGTATAATTCACCCCTCCACTTT
CASRLRTAPGYNSPLHF
>TRBV21-1|TRBJ1-1|-|-
TGTGCCAGCAGCACGAGACAGGGGCCCAGTACTGAAGCTTTCTTT
CASSTRQGPSTEAFF
>TRBV5-8|TRBJ1-5|-|-
TGTGCCAGCAGCTTGATGGCGAGCGACAATCAGCCCCAGCATTTT
CASSLMASDNQPQHF
>TRBV2|TRBJ2-7|-|TRBD2
TGTGCCAGCAGTGGGGGGGGATGGAACGAGCAGTACTTC
CASSGGGWNEQYF
>TRBV28|TRBJ1-2|-|-
TGTGCCAGCAGGCGACGTACAGGGCGTTATGGCTACACCTTC
CASRRRTGRYGYTF
>TRBV6-1|TRBJ2-5|-|TRBD2
TGTGCCTCCCTACTGGGGGGGATACAAGAGACCCAGTACTTC
CASLLGGIQETQYF
>TRBV7-9|TRBJ1-2|-|TRBD1
TGTGCCAGCATAGAGGGGGCGAATTCGGGACCAAACTATGGCTACACCTTC
CASIEGANSGPNYGYTF
>TRBV7-9|TRBJ2-2|-|TRBD2
TGTGCCAGTGGAGTTTTAGCGGGAGCTCCCCTTTCGAACACCGGGGAGCTGTTTTTT
CASGVLAGAPLSNTGELFF
>TRBV19|TRBJ2-3|-|TRBD2
TGTGCCAGTTGTTTAAGCGGGAGAGGCACAGATACGCAGTATTTT
CASCLSGRGTDTQYF
>TRBV27|TRBJ2-1|few|-
TGTGCCAGCAGTTCTCAGGGTGCGCAGTTCTTC
CASSSQGAQFF
>TRBV10-3|TRBJ1-2|few|TRBD1
TGTGCCATCAGTCAAAACCGGGACAGGGTAGAAGGCTACACCTTC
CAISQNRDRVEGYTF
>TRBV7-9|TRBJ2-6|-|-
TGTGCCAGCAGCTTAGGCGGGGGCCCTGGGGCCAACGTCCTGACTTTC
CASSLGGGPGANVLTF
>TRBV28|TRBJ1-1|-|TRBD1
TGTGCCAGCAGGACAGGGGGAATTGTCACTGAAGCTTTCTTT
CASRTGGIVTEAFF